Below, 23 T cell receptor beta chains from the same sample are listed, as sequenced in a study of control samples from healthy donors and cancer patients. Measured with immunoSEQ multiplex PCR; TCRdb has only the in-frame clones, and not every one. The table has around 79,000 clones, 93% seen once. The sample taken for sequencing was PBMCs. The receptors shown here come from a woman in her 40s with lung cancer.

The V call is TRBV11-2, the J call TRBJ2-7, with D possibly being TRBD1 or TRBD2 (5 bases each). Germline CDR1 reads SGHAT; CDR2 reads FQNNGV. V lost 5 bases and J lost 0, with 8 bases in between. There are 13 residues in the CDR3. DNA for the CDR3: TGTGCCAGCAGCCCCGGGGCCTCCTACGAGCAGTACTTC. Translating gives CASSPGASYEQYF.

The chain recombines TRBV5-1 with TRBJ1-2; a weak D match, TRBD1 (6 bases). V lost 0 bases and J 2 bases, leaving 11 bases between the germline ends. From germline, CDR1 is SGHRS and CDR2 YFSETQ. CDR3 length: 15 residues. CDR3 in DNA: TGCGCCAGCAGCTTGGAGCCGGGACAAAACTATGGCTACACCTTC. The encoded protein is CASSLEPGQNYGYTF.

The rearrangement joins TRBV5-1 to TRBJ2-5, with TRBD1 as a possible D gene (6 bases). Trimming took off 2 bases at V and 10 bases at J, with 15 bases between the two ends. This CDR3 comprises 13 residues. CDR1 is SGHRS and CDR2 is YFSETQ in the germline V gene. The CDR3 sequence is CASSFRDTNNQYF. For the CDR3, the DNA is TGCGCCAGCAGCTTCCGGGACACCAATAACCAGTACTTC.

The chain employs TRBV3-1 (or the pseudogene TRBV3-2) and TRBJ2-3; maybe TRBD2 (5 bases). CDR3 size: 17 residues. The germline CDR1 and CDR2 sequences are LGHDT and YNNKEL (reference sequence). V was cut by 0 bases and J by 4 bases, with 17 bases left in between. The DNA for the CDR3 is TGTGCCAGCAGCCAAGAGTGGACTGACCCAACCCCAGATACGCAGTATTTT. Translating it yields CASSQEWTDPTPDTQYF.

V usage is TRBV15 and J usage is TRBJ2-3, with 9 positions matching TRBD2. The CDR3 extends over 16 amino acids. J lost 2 bases, V lost 0 bases, and 3 bases had no gene match. CDR1 LNHNV and CDR2 YYDKDF come from the germline V gene (reference sequence). The CDR3 reads CATSRDSSGVTDTQYF. The CDR3 DNA reads as TGTGCCACCAGCAGAGACTCTAGCGGGGTCACAGATACGCAGTATTTT.

Remarks on this clone: The junction departs from the called germline gene at one end, perhaps through a read error. This chain links TRBV7-7 with TRBJ1-3; D may be TRBD1 (5 bases). Germline values: CDR1 SSHAT, CDR2 FNYEAQ (reference sequence). This CDR3 is 15 amino acids long. The CDR3 sequence is CASSPGRASGNTIYF. CDR3 bases: TGTGCTAGCAGCCCGGGACGGGCCTCTGGAAACACCATATATTTT.

The chain is built from TRBV6-5 and TRBJ2-4; tentatively, D is TRBD2 (6 bases). The CDR3 spans 12 residues. CDR1 and CDR2 from the germline V gene are MNHEY and SVGAGI. V was shortened by 10 bases and J by 7 bases, with 14 bases between the two germline ends. CDR3 residues: CAIRRGDNIQYF. CDR3 coding DNA: TGTGCCATCCGGAGGGGCGACAACATTCAGTACTTC.

The CDR3 loop reads CASTQDRDGYGYTF. DNA for the CDR3: TGTGCCAGCACTCAAGACAGGGACGGCTATGGCTACACCTTC. This chain links TRBV27 with TRBJ1-2; TRBD1 agrees at 7 bases. CDR1 is MNHEY and CDR2 is SMNVEV in the germline V gene (reference sequence). The CDR3 has 14 residues. Trimming cost V 7 bases and J 4 bases; bases outside gene matches: 9.

This clone has only one observation. The rearrangement uses TRBV29-1 and TRBJ2-3; D gene ambiguous. The V gene's germline CDR1 is SQVTM and CDR2 ANQGSEA. The CDR3 covers 10 residues. The V end lost 6 bases, the J end lost 6 bases, and 7 bases lay between the germline ends. CDR3: CSVVEDTQYF. The CDR3 DNA sequence: TGCAGCGTCGTAGAGGATACGCAGTATTTT.

V gene TRBV5-4 combines with J gene TRBJ2-2; D is unclear. The CDR3 extends over 13 amino acids. Germline CDR1 is SGHNT and CDR2 is YYREEE (reference sequence). Trimming left V 4 bases short and J 0 bases short, with 4 bases between. CDR3 residues: CASSLPNTGELFF. The DNA of the CDR3 is TGTGCCAGCAGCCTTCCGAACACCGGGGAGCTGTTTTTT.

The V and J genes are TRBV6-4 and TRBJ2-7; a possible D gene is TRBD2 (5 bases). V shed 8 bases and J shed 5 bases, with 28 bases lying between them. The CDR3 extends over 17 amino acids. Germline V gives CDR1 MRHNA, CDR2 SNTAGT. CDR3 residues: CASGREGAGRAGDEQYF. Written as DNA, the CDR3 is TGTGCCAGCGGGAGAGAGGGTGCAGGCCGCGCCGGTGACGAGCAGTACTTC.

CDR3 in DNA: TGTGCCAGCAGTTTAGGCCTAATTAGCACAGATACGCAGTATTTT. The encoded protein is CASSLGLISTDTQYF. J is TRBJ2-3 and V is TRBV27, with D uncertain. The V end lost 2 bases, the J end lost 0 bases, and 9 bases lay between the germline ends. The CDR3 runs 15 residues. Germline CDR1 and CDR2: MNHEY and SMNVEV (reference sequence).

V gene TRBV5-1 combines with J gene TRBJ2-3, with a possible D match to TRBD2 (6 bases). The CDR3 consists of 15 residues. CDR1 and CDR2 from the germline V gene are SGHRS and YFSETQ. V was trimmed by 6 bases and J by 1 base, leaving 15 bases between them. The CDR3 reads CASTTSGDRTDTQYF. The CDR3 DNA reads TGCGCCAGCACCACCTCGGGGGACCGCACAGATACGCAGTATTTT. Using reference TRBV5-1 and TRBJ2-3 for the parts outside the CDR3, the full variable domain is KAGVTQTPRYLIKTRGQQVTLSCSPISGHRSVSWYQQTPGQGLQFLFEYFSETQRNKGNFPGRFSGRQFSNSRSEMNVSTLELGDSALYLCASTTSGDRTDTQYFGPGTRLTVL.

The chain carries TRBV11-2 and TRBJ1-1, with D possibly TRBD1 on 6 matching bases. V was clipped by 5 bases and J by 1 base, with 14 bases between them. CDR3 length equals 15 residues. Germline CDR1 and CDR2: SGHAT and FQNNGV. The CDR3 nucleotides read TGTGCCAGCAGCCTATTTGGACAGACGAACACTGAAGCTTTCTTT. Its protein product is CASSLFGQTNTEAFF.

The J gene is TRBJ1-2, the V gene TRBV12-3 or TRBV12-4; the D gene is possibly TRBD1 (5 bases). The CDR3 is 12 amino acids. The V gene lost 7 bases and the J gene lost 8 bases, with 14 bases spanning the gap. CDR3 coding DNA: TGTGCCAGCACCACGGGGCCGGGAGGCTACACCTTC. Translated: CASTTGPGGYTF.

The V gene is TRBV14, the J gene TRBJ2-3; TRBD1 matches 9 bases. CDR1 and CDR2 (germline): SGHDN, FVKESK. There are 16 residues in the CDR3. V was pared by 3 bases and J by 4 bases, with 8 bases of the junction left unmatched. DNA for the CDR3: TGTGCCAGCAGCCAGAATAGACAGGGGGGAGCAGATACGCAGTATTTT. Its protein product is CASSQNRQGGADTQYF. The full variable domain, in which reference TRBV14 and TRBJ2-3 provide the parts outside the CDR3, is EAGVTQFPSHSVIEKGQTVTLRCDPISGHDNLYWYRRVMGKEIKFLLHFVKESKQDESGMPNNRFLAERTGGTYSTLKVQPAELEDSGVYFCASSQNRQGGADTQYFGPGTRLTVL.

The chain links TRBV4-1 to TRBJ1-4, with 7 bases lining up with TRBD1. The CDR3 is 16 residues long. V was pared by 4 bases and J by 8 bases, with 13 bases of the junction left unmatched. The V gene's germline CDR1 is MGHRA and CDR2 YSYEKL. CDR3 sequence (DNA): TGCGCCAGCAGCCTCGGAGGGGGCGGGTTAAGAGAAAAACTGTTTTTT. Translation gives CASSLGGGGLREKLFF.

The chain employs TRBV7-3 and TRBJ2-3; TRBD1 agrees at 12 bases. The CDR3 totals 17 residues. In germline, CDR1 is SGHTA, CDR2 FQGTGA. With V trimmed by 5 bases and J by 1 base, 7 bases remained unmatched. CDR3 DNA: TGTGCCAGCAGCCTTGGGACAGGGGGCACGGGCACAGATACGCAGTATTTT. It specifies CASSLGTGGTGTDTQYF.

The chain combines TRBV19 with TRBJ1-2; the D gene is possibly TRBD1 (6 bases). Trimming took off 7 bases at V and 4 bases at J, with 10 bases between the two ends. Germline values: CDR1 LNHDA, CDR2 SQIVND (reference sequence). The CDR3 totals 12 residues. The CDR3 DNA reads as TGTGCCAGTAAAGGGGGATCCTATGGCTACACCTTC. The encoded protein is CASKGGSYGYTF. Complete variable domain (other parts from reference TRBV19 and TRBJ1-2): DGGITQSPKYLFRKEGQNVTLSCEQNLNHDAMYWYRQDPGQGLRLIYYSQIVNDFQKGDIAEGYSVSREKKESFPLTVTSAQKNPTAFYLCASKGGSYGYTFGSGTRLTVV.

V gene TRBV28 combines with J gene TRBJ1-1; TRBD1 matches 7 bases. The CDR3 consists of 15 residues. In germline, CDR1 is MDHEN, CDR2 SYDVKM. The trim removed 2 bases at V and 4 bases at J, leaving 7 bases unmatched. CDR3 sequence (DNA): TGTGCCAGCAGTTTACTAGGGGGCCCGGGCACTGAAGCTTTCTTT. It specifies CASSLLGGPGTEAFF.

The chain couples TRBV13 to TRBJ2-1; D is possibly TRBD1 or TRBD2 (8 bases each). Germline V CDR1 and CDR2: PRHDT, FYEKMQ (reference sequence). This CDR3 is built from 17 residues. Trimming pared 4 bases from V and 5 bases from J, leaving 21 bases between. The CDR3 DNA sequence: TGTGCCAGCAGCTCCCTCGGGGGGGGGACAGGCCACAATGAGCAGTTCTTC. As protein: CASSSLGGGTGHNEQFF. The full variable domain, completed using reference TRBV13 and TRBJ2-1, is AAGVIQSPRHLIKEKRETATLKCYPIPRHDTVYWYQQGPGQDPQFLISFYEKMQSDKGSIPDRFSAQQFSDYHSELNMSSLELGDSALYFCASSSLGGGTGHNEQFFGPGTRLTVL.

The genes are TRBV10-3 and TRBJ2-5; 9 nucleotides match TRBD1. The CDR3 consists of 15 residues. Germline assignment: CDR1 ENHRY and CDR2 SYGVKD. Losses at the gene ends were 5 bases for V and 5 bases for J; bases not matched to a gene: 9. Written as DNA, the CDR3 is TGTGCCATCAGTCGACCGGGACAGGGCGTCGAGACCCAGTACTTC. Translated: CAISRPGQGVETQYF.

In DNA form, the CDR3 reads TGTGCCAGCAGTTCGCCGACAGGGCATTCCCCCCACGAGCAGTACTTC. Translating it yields CASSSPTGHSPHEQYF. V usage is TRBV6-5 and J usage is TRBJ2-7, with 7 bases matching TRBD1. V lost 4 bases and J lost 5; bases outside the gene matches: 14. The CDR3 is 16 residues long. Germline CDR1 and CDR2: MNHEY and SVGAGI.